Each of the 22 T cell receptor beta chains below was sequenced from the same sample in a study of T cell repertoires in cytomegalovirus infection. Their cognate antigens are unknown. TCRdb independently ran MiXCR on the reads; one entry per CDR3 protein. The table records around 710,000 distinct CDR3 sequences, about 27% of them present only once. Specimen: cultured CD8+ T cells from PBMCs, collected from culture after CMV antigen stimulation. Receptors originate from a human donor in good health (CMV status not recorded). Some clones in this sample may be carry-over from other donors' samples.

The chain joins TRBV7-6 to TRBJ1-1, with 8 bases fitting TRBD1. The CDR3 is 13 residues long. Germline V gives CDR1 SGHVS, CDR2 FNYEAQ. V was pared by 6 bases and J by 6 bases, with 6 bases of the junction left unmatched. The DNA of the CDR3 is TGTGCCAGCAGAGGACAGGGAGGGCCTGAAGCTTTCTTT. It translates to CASRGQGGPEAFF.

The chain has TRBV4-1 and TRBJ2-2, with 8 nucleotides matching TRBD1. The V gene's germline CDR1 is MGHRA and CDR2 YSYEKL. This CDR3 region has 15 residues. Unmatched junction bases numbered 5, after V lost 3 bases and J lost 5 bases. DNA of the CDR3: TGCGCCAGCAGCCAGGCCTACAGGGGGACCGGGGAGCTGTTTTTT. Translating it yields CASSQAYRGTGELFF.

This clonotype was recorded at least ten times. The CDR3 nucleotides are TGTGCCAGCAGCTCTTTGTACAGATCAGAGAGGACCACTGAAGCTTTCTTT. Amino acid sequence: CASSSLYRSERTTEAFF. The gene calls are TRBV7-9 and TRBJ1-1; no clear D. V was trimmed by 4 bases and J by 4 bases, leaving 22 bases between them. Germline V gene lookup returns CDR1 SEHNR and CDR2 FQNEAQ (reference sequence). This CDR3 contains 17 residues.

CDR3 bases: TGTGCCAGCAGTTCCAACCTTGGGGCCTTGACCTACGAGCAGTACGTC. It specifies CASSSNLGALTYEQYV. The chain recombines TRBV6-2 or TRBV6-3 with TRBJ2-7; D is possibly TRBD1 (5 bases). The CDR3 contains 16 residues. Trimming took 4 bases from V and 2 from J, leaving 18 bases between them. CDR1 and CDR2 from the germline V gene are MNHEY and SVGEGT.

The V gene is TRBV4-3, the J gene TRBJ2-3, with TRBD1 matching 7 bases. Germline values: CDR1 LGHNA, CDR2 YSLEER. This CDR3 spans 15 amino acids. Trimming cost V 1 base and J 1 base; bases outside gene matches: 2. The CDR3 spells CASSQVDRRTDTQYF. For the CDR3, the DNA is TGCGCCAGCAGCCAAGTGGACAGGCGCACAGATACGCAGTATTTT.

In its sample, this clonotype was seen a few times. The V call is TRBV19, the J call TRBJ1-1; D gene uncertain. V lost 4 bases to trimming and J lost 4 bases, with 10 bases between them. This CDR3 contains 13 residues. The germline gives CDR1 LNHDA, CDR2 SQIVND (reference sequence). CDR3 sequence: CASSKRWGTEAFF. The CDR3 region has the DNA TGTGCCAGTAGTAAAAGGTGGGGCACTGAAGCTTTCTTT.

This clonotype was detected a few times. The junction differs from germline at one of its ends, possibly a read error. This sequence joins TRBV5-3 and TRBJ2-4; tentative D call: TRBD1 (6 bases). TRBV5-3 has ORF status, its function being uncertain. The CDR3 is 15 amino acids. The CDR3 region has the DNA TGTGCCAGCAGCTTGGACAGCCAGCCTTTGGACATTCAGTACTTC. Amino acid sequence: CASSLDSQPLDIQYF.

The chain has TRBV19 and TRBJ2-1; D gene uncertain. The V gene's germline CDR1 is LNHDA and CDR2 SQIVND (reference sequence). Trimming took off 3 bases at V and 2 bases at J, with 11 bases between the two ends. The CDR3 totals 15 residues. The CDR3 reads CASSILNEAYNEQFF. The CDR3 region has the DNA TGTGCCAGTAGTATCCTGAACGAAGCCTACAATGAGCAGTTCTTC. The full variable domain, rest sourced from reference TRBV19 and TRBJ2-1, is DGGITQSPKYLFRKEGQNVTLSCEQNLNHDAMYWYRQDPGQGLRLIYYSQIVNDFQKGDIAEGYSVSREKKESFPLTVTSAQKNPTAFYLCASSILNEAYNEQFFGPGTRLTVL.

In its sample, this clonotype was seen a few times. The CDR3 spells CASSHSTGVTAGELFF. DNA of the CDR3: TGCGCCAGCAGCCATTCGACAGGGGTGACGGCCGGGGAGCTGTTTTTT. The J gene is TRBJ2-2, the V gene TRBV4-1, with 8 bases matching TRBD1. CDR1 is MGHRA, CDR2 YSYEKL, per germline. This CDR3 spans 16 amino acids. J gave up 6 bases and V 3 bases, and 9 bases lay outside the gene matches.

In its sample, this clonotype was seen a few times. The V call is TRBV27, the J call TRBJ2-7; D perhaps matches TRBD1 (5 bases). The CDR3 extends over 14 amino acids. Germline V CDR1 and CDR2: MNHEY, SMNVEV (reference sequence). V gave up 2 bases and J gave up 3 bases, with 11 bases separating them. CDR3 region: CASSLRGTNYEQYV. The CDR3 DNA reads as TGTGCCAGCAGTTTAAGGGGAACGAACTACGAGCAGTACGTC.

The V gene is TRBV6-5, the J gene TRBJ1-5; no reliable D call. Between the trimmed V and J ends, which lost 0 bases and 9 bases, there was a span of 9 bases. Per the germline V gene, CDR1 is MNHEY and CDR2 is SVGAGI. The length of the CDR3 is 13 residues. CDR3 in amino acids: CASSYSARWPQHF. In DNA form, the CDR3 reads TGTGCCAGCAGTTACTCGGCCCGTTGGCCCCAGCATTTT.

This clonotype was observed many times. The CDR3 reads CASSLALWPGNNEQFF. The CDR3 bases are TGTGCCAGCAGCTTAGCTCTGTGGCCGGGAAACAATGAGCAGTTCTTC. The V gene is TRBV7-6, the J gene TRBJ2-1, with D possibly matching TRBD2 (5 bases). V shed 0 bases and J shed 5 bases, with 14 bases lying between them. From germline, CDR1 is SGHVS and CDR2 FNYEAQ. There are 16 residues in the CDR3.

The chain carries TRBV6-9 and TRBJ2-7; TRBD2 agrees at 12 bases. The germline gives CDR1 MNHGY, CDR2 SVAAGI. V was pared by 0 bases and J by 3 bases, with 6 bases of the junction left unmatched. This CDR3 is built from 17 residues. CDR3 in DNA: TGTGCCAGCAGTTATTCCCTCCCACTAGCGGGGGGCTACGAGCAGTACTTC. Residues: CASSYSLPLAGGYEQYF.

This clonotype was counted at least ten times. The genes are TRBV28 and TRBJ1-1, with TRBD1 matching over 8 bases. Unmatched junction bases numbered 4, after V lost 3 bases and J lost 1 base. The V gene's germline CDR1 is MDHEN and CDR2 SYDVKM. This CDR3 spans 15 amino acids. CDR3 nucleotide sequence: TGTGCCAGCAGTTTGTTACAGGGGGAGAACACTGAAGCTTTCTTT. Its protein is CASSLLQGENTEAFF.

This clonotype was observed a handful of times. The chain recombines TRBV2 with TRBJ2-4; D gene unclear. CDR3 length: 11 amino acids. Trimming removed 4 bases at V and 2 bases at J, with 0 bases between. CDR1 is SNHLY, CDR2 FYNNEI, per germline. This chain's CDR3 is CASSAKNIQYF. The DNA of the CDR3 is TGTGCCAGCAGTGCCAAAAACATTCAGTACTTC.

The chain combines TRBV6-2 or TRBV6-3 with TRBJ2-2; 10 positions agree with TRBD1. Germline V lookup: CDR1 MNHEY, CDR2 SVGEGT. The ends lost 1 base at V and 4 bases at J; junction bases unmatched: 6. This CDR3 comprises 17 residues. The CDR3: CASSYYGQGVSTGELFF. The CDR3 region has the DNA TGTGCCAGCAGTTACTACGGACAGGGGGTATCCACCGGGGAGCTGTTTTTT.

The V and J genes are TRBV6-4 and TRBJ1-2, with D unresolved. Germline V gene sequence: CDR1 MRHNA, CDR2 SNTAGT. The CDR3 has 14 residues. Deletions cut 5 bases from V and 2 bases from J, with 12 bases between. CDR3 in DNA: TGTGCCAGCAGTCAGGACCTGGGGAACTATGGCTACACCTTC. This translates into CASSQDLGNYGYTF.

This chain connects TRBV27 to TRBJ2-7; maybe TRBD1 (6 bases). Germline CDR1 is MNHEY and CDR2 is SMNVEV (reference sequence). Between the trimmed V and J ends, which lost 3 bases and 1 base, there was a span of 10 bases. This CDR3 is built from 14 residues. The CDR3: CASSFQGRSYEQYF. The CDR3 DNA follows: TGTGCCAGCAGTTTTCAGGGGAGATCCTACGAGCAGTACTTC.

This clonotype appeared many times. V gene TRBV11-1 combines with J gene TRBJ2-1; 10 positions agree with TRBD2. The V gene end was trimmed by 5 bases and the J gene end by 8 bases; junction bases not matched to a gene: 9. CDR3 length: 15 residues. Germline-derived CDR1 and CDR2 are SGHAT and FQDESV (reference sequence). CDR3 residues: CASSLPAGGPDEQFF. DNA for the CDR3: TGTGCCAGCAGCCTCCCAGCGGGGGGGCCTGATGAGCAGTTCTTC.

The chain links TRBV7-2 to TRBJ1-2; D uncertain. The CDR3 length is 13 residues. V was clipped by 4 bases and J by 4 bases, with 10 bases between them. Per germline, CDR1 SGHTA and CDR2 FQGNSA. The CDR3 here is CASSYQEGYGYTF. DNA of the CDR3: TGTGCCAGCAGCTATCAGGAGGGCTATGGCTACACCTTC.

In this sample, this clonotype turned up a few times. Written as DNA, the CDR3 is TGCGCCAGCAGCCTTAGCGTGGACGGGGAGCTGTTTTTT. Residues: CASSLSVDGELFF. V is TRBV4-1 and J is TRBJ2-2; tentative D call: TRBD2 (5 bases). Trimming removed 4 bases at V and 7 bases at J, with 10 bases between. CDR3 length: 13 residues. Germline loops: CDR1 MGHRA, CDR2 YSYEKL.

This clonotype was counted a few times. The chain recombines TRBV29-1 with TRBJ2-4; TRBD2 aligns across 7 bases. J was trimmed by 3 bases and V by 0 bases; bases with no gene match: 2. The CDR3 totals 14 residues. Germline assignment: CDR1 SQVTM and CDR2 ANQGSEA. CDR3 sequence: CSVEDRGDKNIQYF. The CDR3 nucleotides read TGCAGCGTTGAAGATCGGGGGGACAAAAACATTCAGTACTTC.